The 26 T cell receptor beta chains below were found in one sample sequenced in a study of memory CD4+ T cells and cytomegalovirus serostatus. Single viable CD3+CD4+CD8-CD45RO+ cells were sorted as the memory CD4+ T cells. Clones were read by immunoSEQ multiplex PCR, and TCRdb kept only the in-frame ones, dropping some. This table holds 35,000 to 50,000 clones, approximately 80% found once. The sample taken for sequencing was memory CD4+ T cells from blood. The receptors originated from an adult in good health and CMV-seronegative.

J is TRBJ2-3 and V is TRBV4-3; 8 positions agree with TRBD1. Germline V gives CDR1 LGHNA, CDR2 YSLEER. V was pared by 0 bases and J by 3 bases, with 8 bases of the junction left unmatched. The CDR3 spans 17 residues. CDR3 sequence reads: CASSQDTPTGGTDTQYF. DNA for the CDR3: TGCGCCAGCAGCCAAGATACCCCTACAGGGGGAACAGATACGCAGTATTTT.

The chain has TRBV27 and TRBJ2-7, with D unresolved. Trimming took off 4 bases at V and 6 bases at J, with 19 bases between the two ends. Per the germline V gene, CDR1 is MNHEY and CDR2 is SMNVEV (reference sequence). The CDR3 has 15 residues. This chain's CDR3 is CASSSLERATLEQYF. CDR3 coding DNA: TGTGCCAGCAGTTCCCTAGAGCGTGCTACTCTCGAGCAGTACTTC.

The chain combines TRBV19 with TRBJ2-2; D perhaps matches TRBD1 (5 bases). Germline assignment: CDR1 LNHDA and CDR2 SQIVND (reference sequence). Trimming took 8 bases from V and 3 from J, leaving 19 bases between them. The CDR3 covers 16 residues. This CDR3 is CASYEGEGNHTGELFF. Here the CDR3 DNA reads TGTGCCAGTTATGAAGGGGAAGGGAATCACACCGGGGAGCTGTTTTTT. Looking up the rest from reference TRBV19 and TRBJ2-2 gives the full variable domain: DGGITQSPKYLFRKEGQNVTLSCEQNLNHDAMYWYRQDPGQGLRLIYYSQIVNDFQKGDIAEGYSVSREKKESFPLTVTSAQKNPTAFYLCASYEGEGNHTGELFFGEGSRLTVL.

The genes are TRBV21-1 and TRBJ2-7; TRBD2 is taken as the D call from the table, unchecked against the DNA. TRBV21-1 is deemed a pseudogene. The CDR3 contains 13 residues. This CDR3 is CASSSRRRGEQYF. CDR3 DNA sequence: TGTGCCAGCAGCAGCCGAAGGAGGGGCGAGCAGTACTTC.

This clone came up once. The genes are TRBV19 and TRBJ1-1; tentatively, D is TRBD1 (6 bases). The germline CDR1 and CDR2 sequences are LNHDA and SQIVND (reference sequence). The germline V and J ends were trimmed by 4 bases and 0 bases, with 15 bases remaining between them. This CDR3 comprises 16 residues. The CDR3 nucleotides are TGTGCCAGTAGTAAGAGCCGGGACATCGTGAACACTGAAGCTTTCTTT. The encoded protein is CASSKSRDIVNTEAFF.

As to this clone: The identical CDR3 is also encoded by other nucleotide sequences in the sample. The V and J genes are TRBV30 and TRBJ1-5, with unresolved D. The V end was cut by 1 base, the J end by 1 base, with 2 bases between. This CDR3 spans 12 amino acids. Germline CDR1 reads GTSNPN; CDR2 reads SVGIG (reference sequence). The DNA for the CDR3 is TGTGCCTGGAGTGGGAGCAATCAGCCCCAGCATTTT. This translates into CAWSGSNQPQHF.

This clone was found once. The chain carries TRBV5-1 and TRBJ2-5; D is possibly TRBD1 (7 bases). The CDR3 covers 15 residues. Trimming took off 6 bases at V and 1 base at J, with 16 bases between the two ends. The germline gives CDR1 SGHRS, CDR2 YFSETQ. CDR3 nucleotides: TGCGCCAGCAACGTGCAGGGGGGTTCCCAAGAGACCCAGTACTTC. Its translation: CASNVQGGSQETQYF.

This clone appeared a single time. This chain joins TRBV7-6 and TRBJ2-6, with no clear D. The germline V and J ends were trimmed by 5 bases and 3 bases, with 5 bases remaining between them. The V gene's germline CDR1 is SGHVS and CDR2 FNYEAQ. This CDR3 comprises 13 residues. The CDR3 loop reads CASSPGGANVLTF. DNA of the CDR3: TGTGCCAGCAGCCCCGGTGGGGCCAACGTCCTGACTTTC.

The chain uses TRBV19 and TRBJ1-5; D not resolved. Germline loops: CDR1 LNHDA, CDR2 SQIVND (reference sequence). Trimming shortened V by 6 bases and J by 0 bases, and 9 bases separated the two germline ends. The CDR3 consists of 14 residues. The CDR3 sequence is CASRDGYSNQPQHF. CDR3 nucleotide sequence: TGTGCCAGTAGGGACGGTTATAGCAATCAGCCCCAGCATTTT.

By share, this clone ranks as medium-sized. The V and J genes are TRBV28 and TRBJ2-5; 7 bases agree with TRBD2. This CDR3 is 14 amino acids long. Trimming at V came to 5 bases and at J to 4 bases, leaving 7 bases not matched to a gene. Germline V CDR1 and CDR2: MDHEN, SYDVKM. The CDR3 spells CASSASGRGETQYF. CDR3 DNA sequence: TGTGCCAGCAGTGCTAGTGGGAGGGGAGAGACCCAGTACTTC.

The V gene is TRBV7-9, the J gene TRBJ2-7; the match to TRBD1 covers 7 bases. The CDR3 contains 13 residues. The germline gives CDR1 SEHNR, CDR2 FQNEAQ (reference sequence). The J segment lost 7 bases and the V segment lost 8 bases, leaving 11 bases of the junction unmatched. In DNA form, the CDR3 reads TGTGCCAGCCTCAACGATCTCAGGGGGGAGCAGTACTTC. Encoded protein: CASLNDLRGEQYF.

The chain uses TRBV5-4 and TRBJ2-1, with 8 positions matching TRBD1. There are 15 residues in the CDR3. Losses at the gene ends were 4 bases for V and 1 base for J; bases not matched to a gene: 4. Germline CDR1 reads SGHNT; CDR2 reads YYREEE (reference sequence). For the CDR3, the DNA is TGTGCCAGCAGCCCCGACAGGGGATCCTACAATGAGCAGTTCTTC. Its translation: CASSPDRGSYNEQFF.

V and J are TRBV5-1 and TRBJ2-3; TRBD2 is a possible D gene (5 bases). The V gene's germline CDR1 is SGHRS and CDR2 YFSETQ. The CDR3 covers 20 residues. V was shortened by 4 bases and J by 1 base, with 28 bases between the two germline ends. The CDR3, as DNA: TGCGCCAGCAGCAACATCGGGCTAAACACGGCCCTAGCTGGCACAGATACGCAGTATTTT. Its translation: CASSNIGLNTALAGTDTQYF.

The chain employs TRBV6-5 and TRBJ1-4; D is uncertain. Between the trimmed V and J ends, which lost 6 bases and 3 bases, there was a span of 8 bases. Per the germline V gene, CDR1 is MNHEY and CDR2 is SVGAGI. This CDR3 is 13 amino acids long. CDR3 sequence (DNA): TGTGCCAGCAGGGTTGGGGCTAATGAAAAACTGTTTTTT. Residues: CASRVGANEKLFF.

The count of this clone is one. J is TRBJ2-2 and V is TRBV19; D is perhaps TRBD1 or TRBD2 (6 bases each). Germline CDR1 LNHDA, CDR2 SQIVND (reference sequence). The V gene lost 10 bases and the J gene lost 6 bases, with 18 bases spanning the gap. The length of the CDR3 is 14 residues. In DNA, the CDR3 is TGTGCCACCCGGGTAGGGGGGCTCGCCGGGGAGCTGTTTTTT. Amino acids: CATRVGGLAGELFF.

This clone appeared a few times. J is TRBJ2-7 and V is TRBV10-1; D perhaps matches TRBD2 (6 bases). The CDR3 has 13 residues. Germline CDR1 is WNHNN and CDR2 is SYGVQD (reference sequence). V was shortened by 0 bases and J by 5 bases, with 8 bases between the two germline ends. As DNA, the CDR3 is TGCGCCAGCAGTGAGTCCGGCGGGAACGAGCAGTACTTC. It translates to CASSESGGNEQYF.

The chain joins TRBV28 to TRBJ2-5; perhaps TRBD2 as D (6 bases). CDR1 is MDHEN, CDR2 SYDVKM, per germline. The CDR3 covers 14 residues. The V end was cut by 5 bases, the J end by 5 bases, with 15 bases between. The chain's CDR3 is CASSPSGRKETQYF. The CDR3 nucleotides read TGTGCCAGCAGTCCGAGTGGGAGGAAGGAGACCCAGTACTTC.

This chain connects TRBV30 to TRBJ1-3; 8 bases align to TRBD1. Looked up from germline, CDR1 is GTSNPN and CDR2 is SVGIG (reference sequence). V dropped 1 base and J dropped 10; count of bases not matched to a gene: 6. The CDR3 consists of 13 residues. The CDR3 DNA reads TGTGCCTGGAGTGGTGGACAGGGAAGGACCATATATTTT. This codes for CAWSGGQGRTIYF.

This chain links TRBV6-5 with TRBJ1-2; a weak D match, TRBD1 (5 bases). The CDR3 is 12 amino acids. Trimming shortened V by 6 bases and J by 4 bases, and 9 bases separated the two germline ends. The germline V gene has CDR1 MNHEY and CDR2 SVGAGI. The CDR3 nucleotides read TGTGCCAGCAGGGGGCCGAGCTATGGCTACACCTTC. It translates to CASRGPSYGYTF.

The table lists this clone with a few counts. This sequence joins TRBV4-1 and TRBJ2-3; 9 bases are shared with TRBD2. The CDR3 consists of 16 residues. The V gene end was trimmed by 1 base and the J gene end by 4 bases; junction bases not matched to a gene: 6. Germline V gene sequence: CDR1 MGHRA, CDR2 YSYEKL. This chain's CDR3 is CASSQAPSGIADTQYF. In DNA form, the CDR3 reads TGCGCCAGCAGCCAAGCTCCTAGCGGGATCGCAGATACGCAGTATTTT.

The rearrangement uses TRBV7-3 and TRBJ2-7; 7 bases fit TRBD1. Germline V gives CDR1 SGHTA, CDR2 FQGTGA. There are 14 residues in the CDR3. J gave up 2 bases and V 5 bases, and 6 bases lay outside the gene matches. The CDR3 coding sequence is TGTGCCAGCAGCCCAATGACAGGGCCCTACGAGCAGTACTTC. Its translation: CASSPMTGPYEQYF.

The V gene is TRBV7-2, the J gene TRBJ2-5; D is possibly TRBD1 or TRBD2 (6 bases each). V was clipped by 6 bases and J by 6 bases, with 11 bases between them. Germline V lookup: CDR1 SGHTA, CDR2 FQGNSA. This CDR3 comprises 12 residues. The CDR3: CASSFGGQTQYF. The CDR3 bases are TGTGCCAGCAGTTTCGGGGGCCAGACCCAGTACTTC.

V gene TRBV7-9 combines with J gene TRBJ2-1; TRBD2 matches at 11 bases. V gave up 4 bases and J gave up 16 bases; unmatched junction bases: 9. CDR1 SEHNR and CDR2 FQNEAQ come from the germline V gene (reference sequence). CDR3 length equals 13 residues. CDR3 loop: CASSSGTSGPEFF. The DNA of the CDR3 is TGTGCCAGCAGCTCCGGGACTAGCGGTCCAGAATTCTTC.

CDR3 in amino acids: CASSRRRTSGVYNEQFF. The CDR3 nucleotides are TGTGCCAGCAGCCGCAGGAGAACTAGCGGGGTATACAATGAGCAGTTCTTC. The chain combines TRBV7-6 with TRBJ2-1, with 10 bases identical to TRBD2. The CDR3 totals 17 residues. V trimming: 5 bases; J trimming: 4 bases; junction bases outside the gene matches: 11. Germline values: CDR1 SGHVS, CDR2 FNYEAQ.

The chain uses TRBV19 and TRBJ2-5; D is unresolved. Germline loops: CDR1 LNHDA, CDR2 SQIVND (reference sequence). Trimming left V 11 bases short and J 1 base short, with 17 bases between. The CDR3 consists of 14 residues. CDR3 DNA sequence: TGTGCCTCCTCAAATATTTGGGGCCAAGAGACCCAGTACTTC. Translating it yields CASSNIWGQETQYF.

CDR3 loop: CASSQIHTFNEKLFF. The CDR3 DNA sequence: TGTGCCAGCAGCCAGATTCATACCTTTAATGAAAAACTGTTTTTT. The chain recombines TRBV5-6 with TRBJ1-4; D is unresolved. The CDR3 runs to 15 residues. Germline V gene sequence: CDR1 SGHDT, CDR2 YYEEEE. Trimming pared 4 bases from V and 4 bases from J, leaving 14 bases between.